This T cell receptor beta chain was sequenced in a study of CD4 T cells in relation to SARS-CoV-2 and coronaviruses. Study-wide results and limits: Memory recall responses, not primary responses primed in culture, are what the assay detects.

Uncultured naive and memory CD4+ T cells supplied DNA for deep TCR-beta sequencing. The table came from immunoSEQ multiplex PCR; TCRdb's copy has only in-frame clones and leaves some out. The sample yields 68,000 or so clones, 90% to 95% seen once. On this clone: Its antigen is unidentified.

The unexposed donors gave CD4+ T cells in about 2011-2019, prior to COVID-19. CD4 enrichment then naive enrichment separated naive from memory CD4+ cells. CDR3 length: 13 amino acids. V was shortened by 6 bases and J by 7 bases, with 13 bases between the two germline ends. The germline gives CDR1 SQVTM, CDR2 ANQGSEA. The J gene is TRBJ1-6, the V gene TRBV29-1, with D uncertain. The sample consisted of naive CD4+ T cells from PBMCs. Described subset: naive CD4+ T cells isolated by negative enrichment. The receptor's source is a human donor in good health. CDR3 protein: CSVGVRANSPLHF. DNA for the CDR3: TGCAGCGTCGGTGTTAGGGCCAATTCACCCCTCCACTTT.